This T cell receptor (beta chain) came from a study of human T cells and chemical hapten exposure. As for time point: patch test 2, 6 weeks after DPC sensitization. The sample's treatment: therapeutic diphenylcyclopropenone sensitization with weekly scalp DPC. TCRdb reprocessed the RACE reads with MiXCR, giving one entry per CDR3 protein. Counted here are under 450,000 distinct CDR3 sequences, roughly 6% occurring once; the ten biggest clones make up more than 5.5%. With regard to this clonotype: Its specificity is unknown.

The study, taken as a whole, reports: Controls formed significantly fewer large CDR3 similarity clusters than expanded TCRs did. The number of TCRs above 1 in 1000 frequency did not change after DPC sensitization.

The specimen comprised whole blood, sampled in connection with sensitization to the hapten diphenylcyclopropenone (DPC). This TCR was sampled from a young woman with alopecia areata. Some clones in this sample may be carry-over from other donors' samples.

CDR3 in amino acids: CASSLDPSPGTEAFF. The CDR3 DNA reads TGTGCCAGCAGCTTAGATCCATCCCCGGGGACTGAAGCTTTCTTT. This sequence joins TRBV11-2 and TRBJ1-1; D is ambiguous. CDR3 length: 15 residues. Germline assignment: CDR1 SGHAT and CDR2 FQNNGV. Trimming pared 0 bases from V and 5 bases from J, leaving 13 bases between.